Listed below are T cell receptor beta chains from one sample, sequenced in a study of cytotoxic CD8 clonotypes in ibrutinib-treated CLL. TCRdb's table, derived via immunoSEQ multiplex PCR, lists solely in-frame clones and lacks some. The sample yields some 170,000 clones, nearly 90% seen once. Source: PBMCs, taken at disease progression, from a patient treated with ibrutinib. The receptor set was obtained from a human donor with chronic lymphocytic leukemia. CDR3s include the opening cysteine and the closing phenylalanine or tryptophan. The order of the fields is J gene, D gene, V gene, clone size, CDR3 DNA, CDR3 protein. A D gene is named only where the DNA matches it firmly. Only part of the rows carry a size: once, few, many, or a class if the clone is expanded.

J: TRBJ1-1; D: NA; V: TRBV5-1; size: NA; DNA: TGCGCCAGCAGCTTGATCCCGCAGGGCGACACTGAAGCTTTCTTT; CDR3: CASSLIPQGDTEAFF
J: TRBJ2-3; D: TRBD1; V: TRBV27; size: NA; DNA: TGTGCCAGCAGTTTATGGACAGGGGGCTTTACAGATACGCAGTATTTT; CDR3: CASSLWTGGFTDTQYF
J: TRBJ1-1; D: TRBD1; V: TRBV29-1; size: NA; DNA: TGCAGCGTTACGGACAGGAGTGGTACTGAAGCTTTCTTT; CDR3: CSVTDRSGTEAFF
J: TRBJ1-2; D: NA; V: TRBV20-1; size: many; DNA: TGCAGTGCTAGAGACCAGGGGGGCTACACCTTC; CDR3: CSARDQGGYTF
J: TRBJ2-3; D: NA; V: TRBV7-8; size: NA; DNA: TGTGCCAGCAGCCCGGGAGCTAGGGGGCCGAAGAGGACAGATACGCAGTATTTT; CDR3: CASSPGARGPKRTDTQYF
J: TRBJ2-3; D: TRBD1; V: TRBV7-2; size: NA; DNA: TGTGCCAGCAGCCGGACAGGGACTAGCACAGATACGCAGTATTTT; CDR3: CASSRTGTSTDTQYF
J: TRBJ2-7; D: NA; V: TRBV5-1; size: NA; DNA: TGCGCCAGCAGCTTGTTAAGCCCCTCTGGTAGCAGCTCCTACGAGCAGTACTTC; CDR3: CASSLLSPSGSSSYEQYF
J: TRBJ1-1; D: NA; V: TRBV11-2; size: NA; DNA: TGTGCCAGCAGCTTAGTCCAAGGACAGTCCATGAACACTGAAGCTTTCTTT; CDR3: CASSLVQGQSMNTEAFF
J: TRBJ2-7; D: TRBD1; V: TRBV27; size: NA; DNA: TGTGCCAGCAGTCCACAGGGGGCTTATGCGACGAGCTCCTACGAGCAGTACTTC; CDR3: CASSPQGAYATSSYEQYF
J: TRBJ2-3; D: NA; V: TRBV10-3; size: NA; DNA: TGTGCCATCAGTGAGTATCTGTTTACGGATACGCAGTATTTT; CDR3: CAISEYLFTDTQYF
J: TRBJ1-3; D: NA; V: TRBV9; size: NA; DNA: TGTGCCAGCAGCCCAACGCCAGGGATGGCTGGAAACACCATATATTTT; CDR3: CASSPTPGMAGNTIYF
J: TRBJ2-7; D: TRBD1; V: TRBV27; size: once; DNA: TGTGCCAGCAGTACAGGGGGATCCTACGAGCAGTACTTC; CDR3: CASSTGGSYEQYF
J: TRBJ2-3; D: NA; V: TRBV7-9; size: NA; DNA: TGTGCCAGCAGCAGACATACGACAGATACGCAGTATTTT; CDR3: CASSRHTTDTQYF
J: TRBJ2-5; D: NA; V: TRBV5-1; size: NA; DNA: TGCGCCAGCAGCCCTGACGAACGCCAGTACTTC; CDR3: CASSPDERQYF
J: TRBJ2-5; D: NA; V: TRBV7-8; size: NA; DNA: TGTGCCAGCAGCTTAGGGACCACCCAAGAGACCCAGTACTTC; CDR3: CASSLGTTQETQYF
J: TRBJ1-1; D: NA; V: TRBV6-1; size: NA; DNA: TGTGCCAGCAGTGAATGGACACAACCTGAAGCTTTCTTT; CDR3: CASSEWTQPEAFF
J: TRBJ2-1; D: TRBD2; V: TRBV5-1; size: NA; DNA: TGCGCCAGCAAGGGGACTAGCTCGCCGCTTATCAATGAGCAGTTCTTC; CDR3: CASKGTSSPLINEQFF
J: TRBJ2-1; D: NA; V: TRBV7-3; size: NA; DNA: TGTGCCAGCAGCACGATCCGGGACCAAAAAAACCGATACAATGAGCAGTTCTTC; CDR3: CASSTIRDQKNRYNEQFF
J: TRBJ1-5; D: NA; V: TRBV2; size: NA; DNA: TGTGCCAGCAGTGTTGAAGGGGGACGCGGCCAGCCCCAGCATTTT; CDR3: CASSVEGGRGQPQHF
J: TRBJ1-2; D: NA; V: TRBV30; size: NA; DNA: TGTGCCTGGAGTGTACTGGGGCAATTGGGCTACACCTTC; CDR3: CAWSVLGQLGYTF
J: TRBJ2-7; D: NA; V: TRBV6-5; size: NA; DNA: TGTGCCAGCAGTTGGGGGCTAGCGGAGTTCTCCTACGAGCAGTACTTC; CDR3: CASSWGLAEFSYEQYF
J: TRBJ2-7; D: NA; V: TRBV7-6; size: NA; DNA: TGTGCCAGCAGCTTATTAGGGGGACCTCGGGAGCAGTACTTC; CDR3: CASSLLGGPREQYF
J: TRBJ1-1; D: TRBD1; V: TRBV7-2; size: NA; DNA: TGTGCCAGCAGCTTAATGACAGGGGGTATGAACACTGAAGCTTTCTTT; CDR3: CASSLMTGGMNTEAFF
J: TRBJ1-2; D: TRBD1; V: TRBV5-8; size: once; DNA: TGTGCCAGCAGCCTACAGGGACAGGGGATTTATGGCTACACCTTC; CDR3: CASSLQGQGIYGYTF
J: TRBJ2-2; D: NA; V: TRBV19; size: NA; DNA: TGTGCCAGTAGAGGGACCCCGAACACCGGGGAGCTGTTTTTT; CDR3: CASRGTPNTGELFF
J: TRBJ1-2; D: TRBD1; V: TRBV6-1; size: NA; DNA: TGTGCCAGCAGCCCAGGGACAGGGGGCGCATATGGCTACACCTTC; CDR3: CASSPGTGGAYGYTF
J: TRBJ1-1; D: NA; V: TRBV20-1; size: NA; DNA: TGCAGTGCTCCCCTGAACACTGAAGCTTTCTTT; CDR3: CSAPLNTEAFF
J: TRBJ2-7; D: TRBD1; V: TRBV7-9; size: NA; DNA: TGTGCCAGCAATAAGGGACAGGGCTACGAGCAGTACTTC; CDR3: CASNKGQGYEQYF
J: TRBJ1-1; D: NA; V: TRBV5-1; size: NA; DNA: TGCGCCAGCAGCTTGACAATGCGGCTCATGAACACTGAAGCTTTCTTT; CDR3: CASSLTMRLMNTEAFF
J: TRBJ1-5; D: NA; V: TRBV5-6; size: NA; DNA: TGTGCCAGCAGCTTGGCTGGGCCGTTGAGCAATCAGCCCCAGCATTTT; CDR3: CASSLAGPLSNQPQHF
J: TRBJ2-7; D: NA; V: TRBV4-2; size: NA; DNA: TGTGCCAGCAGCGACTTAAGATACGAGCAGTACTTC; CDR3: CASSDLRYEQYF
J: TRBJ2-7; D: TRBD1; V: TRBV29-1; size: NA; DNA: TGCAGCGTCAGGAGAGCTCAGGGGGCCGACGAGCAGTACTTC; CDR3: CSVRRAQGADEQYF
J: TRBJ1-1; D: NA; V: TRBV19; size: NA; DNA: TGTGCCAGCCGGTGGGGGCAGAACACTGAAGCTTTCTTT; CDR3: CASRWGQNTEAFF
J: TRBJ2-7; D: NA; V: TRBV5-6; size: NA; DNA: TGTGCCAGCAGCTTACGTCCCTACCTCGACTTCTACGAGCAGTACTTC; CDR3: CASSLRPYLDFYEQYF
J: TRBJ2-3; D: TRBD2; V: TRBV28; size: NA; DNA: TGTGCCAGCAGTTTACCCGGACTAGCGGGAGGGGATACGCAGTATTTT; CDR3: CASSLPGLAGGDTQYF
J: TRBJ1-1; D: TRBD1; V: TRBV6-6; size: few; DNA: TGTGCCAGCAGTTCGGACAGGGATACTGAAGCTTTCTTT; CDR3: CASSSDRDTEAFF
J: TRBJ2-7; D: TRBD1; V: TRBV9; size: NA; DNA: TGTGCCAGCAGCGTAGCCTCTCAGGGGGAGTACGAGCAGTACTTC; CDR3: CASSVASQGEYEQYF
J: TRBJ2-7; D: NA; V: TRBV27; size: NA; DNA: TGTGCCAGCAGTTTAACCGGGGGACAGTTTACCTACGAGCAGTACTTC; CDR3: CASSLTGGQFTYEQYF
J: TRBJ2-1; D: TRBD1; V: TRBV7-2; size: NA; DNA: TGTGCCAGCAGCTTCCGGGACAGGGATTACAATGAGCAGTTCTTC; CDR3: CASSFRDRDYNEQFF
J: TRBJ1-1; D: NA; V: TRBV7-9; size: NA; DNA: TGTGCCAGCAGCCCGCGTCCAGGTTTGAACACTGAAGCTTTCTTT; CDR3: CASSPRPGLNTEAFF
J: TRBJ2-6; D: TRBD1; V: TRBV4-3; size: NA; DNA: TGCGCCAGCAGCCACTCACAGGGGGCAACTGGGGCCAACGTCCTGACTTTC; CDR3: CASSHSQGATGANVLTF